This T cell receptor (beta chain) was captured by sequencing in a study of T cells in Graves' hyperthyroidism and ophthalmopathy. Each person with ophthalmopathy scored at least 3 on the Clinical Activity Score, reached NOSPECS grade 4 or higher, and had been ill under 3 months. A patient was excluded if there was uncontrolled infection, other autoimmune disease, pregnancy or lactation. The germline CDR1 and CDR2 sequences are SGHVS and FQNEAQ. This CDR3 is 16 amino acids long. V dropped 6 bases and J dropped 4 bases, with 18 bases sitting between them. TCR beta CDR3 region amplification was performed from RNA transcripts. The HTBI set primed first-round TCR CDR3 RT-PCR. Each CDR3 protein gets one entry after TCRdb re-called the multiplex PCR reads with MiXCR. The sample carries about 640,000 distinct CDR3 sequences, 20% recorded once.

V usage is TRBV7-8 and J usage is TRBJ2-2; D is undetermined. The specimen sequenced was blood. The sequence was obtained from a man between 25 and 39 years old with Graves' ophthalmopathy. The CDR3 DNA follows: TGTGCCAGCAGTTCTGGGCCACTCGGGCCCACCGGGGAGCTGTTTTTT. It codes for CASSSGPLGPTGELFF.